Presented here are 3 T cell receptor beta chains from one specimen sequenced in a study of cytomegalovirus exposure and HLA in healthy donors. It was with 60 Vbeta and 13 Jbeta primers that the PCR ran. The protocol was immunoSEQ multiplex PCR, while the TCRdb copy is restricted to in-frame clones and leaves out a portion. The repertoire holds 140,000 or so clones, with more than 75% as singletons. The material sequenced was PBMCs. These receptors came from a woman between 18 and 29 years old in good health and CMV-seropositive.

V usage is TRBV7-8 and J usage is TRBJ2-5, with 14 bases identical to TRBD2. The CDR3 has 15 amino acids. The germline CDR1 and CDR2 sequences are SGHVS and FQNEAQ. The V segment lost 5 bases and the J segment 3 bases; nucleotides outside the gene matches: 2. Here the CDR3 DNA reads TGTGCCAGCAGCCCGGGACTAGCGGGGGAAGAGACCCAGTACTTC. Protein product: CASSPGLAGEETQYF.

The chain joins TRBV6-1 to TRBJ1-2; 7 bases map to TRBD1. The CDR3 has 15 residues. Germline CDR1 and CDR2: MNHNS and SASEGT. J lost 2 bases, V lost 2 bases, and 5 bases had no gene match. CDR3 amino acids: CASSEWGTVNYGYTF. The CDR3 nucleotides are TGTGCCAGCAGTGAATGGGGGACAGTAAACTATGGCTACACCTTC.

The chain links TRBV19 to TRBJ2-1; 8 bases are shared with TRBD2. This CDR3 region has 14 residues. Germline V CDR1 and CDR2: LNHDA, SQIVND (reference sequence). J lost 9 bases, V lost 3 bases, and 7 bases had no gene match. CDR3: CASSMVSGESEQFF. The CDR3 region has the DNA TGTGCCAGTAGTATGGTTAGCGGGGAATCTGAGCAGTTCTTC.